This record looks at one TCR beta chain sequence and its context. Its antigen remains undetermined. The sample holds no much larger clone one base away, and base qualities are not on file. High-throughput TCR profiling via ImmunoSEQ was performed on the roughly 100 tumor samples. Per the authors' processing: Repertoire diversity metrics included richness (unique productive sequences), clonality, evenness and relatedness; Bhattacharyya coefficient assessed similarity between samples. In a sensitivity analysis, TCRs with fewer than two reads were excluded, and consistent conclusions were obtained. Entries here come from immuneACCESS through TCRdb and include only in-frame sequences with V and J called. Some clones fail to appear in such tables; in the studies checked, an unresolved V gene covers under half of the shortfall, and the cause of the remainder is unknown. Clonal size and the V and J genes are those of that table, whereas D and trimming came from the DNA. The sample table holds fewer than 35,000 clones, of which about 86% were seen once. The ten largest clones add up to 2.1% of the sample.

V ends up 7 bases short and J 6 bases short, with an unmatched junction base count of 12. The germline V gene gives CDR1 as SNHLY and CDR2 as FYNNEI. The CDR3 contains 14 residues, cysteine and phenylalanine counted. This entry keeps only the CDR3 DNA: 42 bases, framed from base 1. The data derive from a study of high-grade serous ovarian cancer treatment subgroups (dated by TCRdb to the early 2020s). For context, the study as a whole: On average, each sample produced more than 13,000 sequencing reads and about 7,600 unique TCR beta rearrangements. The roughly 30-patient cohort included some 10 patients with no residual disease after primary surgery (R0), some 10 excellent NACT responders, and some 10 poor NACT responders. The study profiled TCR beta repertoires in high-grade serous ovarian cancer patients grouped by complete gross resection or neoadjuvant chemotherapy response under a laparoscopic triage algorithm. Each patient contributed one primary tumor and two metastatic tumor samples, giving 75 to 100 samples in total. The paper's findings and limits, for the study overall: Bulk tumor TCR sequencing lacked spatial information, limiting insight into HGSC tumor complexity and diversity. Tumors from the same patient had repertoire similarity ranging from roughly 0.11 to 0.8, while tumors from different patients showed almost no similarity. The TCR repertoire analyses centered on CDR3, and CDR1 and CDR2 were not analyzed. TCR clonal relatedness was found to be positively correlated with neoantigen level and, by trend, with copy number variation and mutation load derived from whole-genome sequencing.

Tumor samples were obtained before definitive surgery or chemotherapy. The MD Anderson Biospecimen Extraction Resource handled genomic DNA extraction, while the MD Anderson Cancer Genomics Laboratory carried out the TCR sequencing. The chain is made from TRBV2 and TRBJ2-7, and 7 junction bases match TRBD1. This receptor was identified in a human donor with high-grade serous ovarian cancer. Material for sequencing was tumor tissue. The DNA sequence is as follows: TGTGCCAGCATAATATTCGACAGGGACCGCGAGCAGTACTTC. Translation gives CASIIFDRDREQYF.